A single sample gave rise to the 27 T cell receptor beta chains below, sequenced in a study of control samples from healthy donors and cancer patients. Here immunoSEQ multiplex PCR was the method, and the copy in TCRdb shows in-frame clones only, minus some. The repertoire holds around 130,000 clones, with more than 80% as singletons. What was sequenced was blood. The source is a man aged 18 to 29 in good health.

This sequence joins TRBV7-3 and TRBJ2-1; 7 nucleotides match TRBD2. The CDR3 extends over 16 amino acids. Trimming cost V 5 bases and J 3 bases; bases outside gene matches: 10. The V gene's germline CDR1 is SGHTA and CDR2 FQGTGA. The CDR3 here is CASSQRDAGDYNEQFF. The CDR3 DNA reads TGTGCCAGCAGCCAGAGGGACGCGGGAGACTACAATGAGCAGTTCTTC.

This chain uses TRBV11-2 with TRBJ2-2; D may be TRBD1 (5 bases). Between the trimmed V and J ends, which lost 5 bases and 5 bases, there was a span of 15 bases. The CDR3 loop spans 15 amino acids. Germline loops: CDR1 SGHAT, CDR2 FQNNGV. The CDR3, as DNA: TGTGCCAGCAGCCCCCAGGGCTACAATACCGGGGAGCTGTTTTTT. Amino acid sequence: CASSPQGYNTGELFF.

This chain joins TRBV3-1 (or the pseudogene TRBV3-2) and TRBJ2-7, with a possible D match to TRBD1 (6 bases). Germline-derived CDR1 and CDR2 are LGHDT and YNNKEL (reference sequence). Trimming pared 0 bases from V and 3 bases from J, leaving 12 bases between. The CDR3 is 15 amino acids. In DNA, the CDR3 is TGTGCCAGCAGCCAAGATGCACAGGGAATCTACGAGCAGTACTTC. As protein: CASSQDAQGIYEQYF.

The rearrangement uses TRBV7-2 and TRBJ2-2, with D maybe TRBD1 (6 bases). V lost 3 bases, J lost 0 bases, and 11 bases lay in between. Germline V CDR1 and CDR2: SGHTA, FQGNSA. The CDR3 contains 16 residues. Here the CDR3 DNA reads TGTGCCAGCAGCTTTACGACAGGCGCGAACACCGGGGAGCTGTTTTTT. This translates into CASSFTTGANTGELFF.

This chain uses TRBV27 with TRBJ1-2; tentatively, D is TRBD1 (6 bases). CDR3 length: 17 residues. Germline-derived CDR1 and CDR2 are MNHEY and SMNVEV (reference sequence). V lost 0 bases and J 8 bases, leaving 22 bases between the germline ends. The CDR3 region is CASSLSGGFVLSSGYTF. DNA for the CDR3: TGTGCCAGCAGTTTATCAGGGGGGTTCGTTTTGTCGTCAGGCTACACCTTC.

This chain joins TRBV18 and TRBJ2-5; maybe TRBD1 (5 bases). V lost 6 bases, J lost 1 base, and 15 bases lay in between. This CDR3 has 15 residues. The germline V gene has CDR1 KGHSH and CDR2 LQKENI. CDR3 coding DNA: TGTGCCAGCTCTCACTCGGGCAGGGCCCAAGAGACCCAGTACTTC. Translated: CASSHSGRAQETQYF.

This chain links TRBV3-1 (or the pseudogene TRBV3-2) with TRBJ1-5, with D possibly matching TRBD1 (5 bases). CDR1 LGHDT and CDR2 YNNKEL come from the germline V gene (reference sequence). CDR3 length equals 12 residues. The V end lost 5 bases, the J end lost 5 bases, and 7 bases lay between the germline ends. CDR3 protein: CASSGGDQPQHF. The CDR3 bases are TGTGCCAGCAGCGGGGGGGATCAGCCCCAGCATTTT.

The J gene is TRBJ2-1, the V gene TRBV9, with TRBD2 matching over 8 bases. This CDR3 spans 15 amino acids. Trimming removed 2 bases from V and 3 bases from J; junction bases left unmatched: 4. Germline V gene sequence: CDR1 SGDLS, CDR2 YYNGEE. This CDR3 reads CASSVSGSDYNEQFF. CDR3 in DNA: TGTGCCAGCAGCGTGAGCGGGAGTGACTACAATGAGCAGTTCTTC.

This chain connects TRBV5-6 to TRBJ2-3, with 13 bases fitting TRBD2. The CDR3 runs to 17 residues. V lost 4 bases, J lost 4 bases, and 9 bases stayed unmatched. Germline V gene data show CDR1 as SGHDT and CDR2 as YYEEEE. In DNA form, the CDR3 reads TGTGCCAGCAGCGGGGGGACTAGCGGGAAAAGGGCAGATACGCAGTATTTT. Translating it yields CASSGGTSGKRADTQYF.

This chain joins TRBV12-3 or TRBV12-4 and TRBJ1-2; D call uncertain. This CDR3 has 13 amino acids. Trimming took 1 base from V and 6 from J, leaving 9 bases between them. As DNA, the CDR3 is TGTGCCAGCAGTTTAGAGGGTATTGATGGCTACACCTTC. This sequence encodes CASSLEGIDGYTF.

This clone was found once. V usage is TRBV24-1 and J usage is TRBJ2-3, with TRBD2 as a possible D gene (5 bases). Looked up from germline, CDR1 is KGHDR and CDR2 is SFDVKD. Trimming pared 1 base from V and 4 bases from J, leaving 14 bases between. The CDR3 is 16 amino acids. The CDR3 region has the DNA TGTGCCACCAGTGATTTTGCGGGTGAGGGCCCAGATACGCAGTATTTT. Protein sequence: CATSDFAGEGPDTQYF.

In its sample, this clone was seen once. This chain uses TRBV9 with TRBJ2-1, with D perhaps TRBD1 (5 bases). The CDR3 length is 13 residues. Looked up from germline, CDR1 is SGDLS and CDR2 is YYNGEE. V was shortened by 3 bases and J by 5 bases, with 9 bases between the two germline ends. The CDR3 here is CASSAEQDNEQFF. The CDR3 region has the DNA TGTGCCAGCAGCGCAGAACAGGACAATGAGCAGTTCTTC.

The V and J genes are TRBV7-8 and TRBJ2-1; maybe TRBD1 (6 bases). CDR3 size: 15 residues. Looked up from germline, CDR1 is SGHVS and CDR2 is FQNEAQ. V was trimmed by 5 bases and J by 3 bases, leaving 14 bases between them. As DNA, the CDR3 is TGTGCCAGCAGCGTCGACAGGTTCTACTACAATGAGCAGTTCTTC. Amino acid sequence: CASSVDRFYYNEQFF.

The chain employs TRBV25-1 and TRBJ2-1; the D is unclear. Germline assignment: CDR1 MGHDK and CDR2 SYGVNS. The CDR3 contains 11 residues. V dropped 2 bases and J dropped 5 bases, with 1 base sitting between them. The DNA of the CDR3 is TGTGCCAGCAGTGAACACAATGAGCAGTTCTTC. It encodes CASSEHNEQFF.

V gene TRBV7-6 combines with J gene TRBJ1-1, with TRBD1 matching over 7 bases. The J segment lost 5 bases and the V segment lost 8 bases, leaving 11 bases of the junction unmatched. CDR1 is SGHVS, CDR2 FNYEAQ, per germline. This CDR3 comprises 14 residues. CDR3 amino acids: CASSKGQGVTEAFF. The CDR3 bases are TGTGCCAGCTCTAAAGGCCAGGGGGTTACTGAAGCTTTCTTT. The whole variable domain, remainder taken from reference TRBV7-6 and TRBJ1-1, is GAGVSQSPRYKVTKRGQDVALRCDPISGHVSLYWYRQALGQGPEFLTYFNYEAQQDKSGLPNDRFSAERPEGSISTLTIQRTEQRDSAMYRCASSKGQGVTEAFFGQGTRLTVV.

This rearrangement joins TRBV7-6 to TRBJ2-1; possible D gene TRBD1, 5 bases. The V end lost 6 bases, the J end lost 7 bases, and 22 bases lay between the germline ends. CDR3 size: 16 residues. Germline V gene sequence: CDR1 SGHVS, CDR2 FNYEAQ. The CDR3 coding sequence is TGTGCCAGCAGTTATGAGGCGGCAGGGAATAAGAATGAGCAGTTCTTC. It specifies CASSYEAAGNKNEQFF.

The V and J genes are TRBV6-1 and TRBJ2-1; D remains ambiguous. V was cut by 3 bases and J by 7 bases, with 13 bases left in between. The germline V gene encodes CDR1 MNHNS and CDR2 SASEGT. CDR3 length equals 14 residues. DNA for the CDR3: TGTGCCAGCAGTGACAGGTTTTTGGGTAATGAGCAGTTCTTC. It translates to CASSDRFLGNEQFF.

Only one count was recorded for this clone. The chain carries TRBV28 and TRBJ1-2; D is uncertain. Germline V gene lookup returns CDR1 MDHEN and CDR2 SYDVKM. The V end lost 3 bases, the J end lost 4 bases, and 9 bases lay between the germline ends. The CDR3 covers 13 residues. CDR3 nucleotides: TGTGCCAGCAGTTTGAGTCGTGGCTATGGCTACACCTTC. Translated: CASSLSRGYGYTF.

The chain carries TRBV4-3 and TRBJ2-3, with 8 bases aligning to TRBD2. Germline lookup yields CDR1 LGHNA and CDR2 YSLEER. V was clipped by 0 bases and J by 3 bases; unmatched bases: 8. The CDR3 runs to 17 residues. The CDR3 sequence: CASSQERSGGPTDTQYF. CDR3 DNA sequence: TGCGCCAGCAGCCAAGAAAGGTCGGGAGGGCCGACAGATACGCAGTATTTT.

CDR3 nucleotides: TGTGCCAGCAGCTTAGCCTTTGGACTAGCGGAAACCTACAATGAGCAGTTCTTC. It encodes CASSLAFGLAETYNEQFF. The chain combines TRBV7-2 with TRBJ2-1; TRBD2 matches at 10 bases. The J segment lost 2 bases and the V segment lost 0 bases, leaving 7 bases of the junction unmatched. CDR3 length equals 18 residues. CDR1 and CDR2 from the germline V gene are SGHTA and FQGNSA.

The V call is TRBV6-1, the J call TRBJ1-1; D possibly corresponds to TRBD1 (6 bases). This CDR3 has 13 amino acids. CDR1 and CDR2 from the germline V gene are MNHNS and SASEGT. V lost 2 bases to trimming and J lost 4 bases, with 8 bases between them. CDR3 protein: CASSERGGTEAFF. DNA of the CDR3: TGTGCCAGCAGTGAAAGGGGGGGCACTGAAGCTTTCTTT.

The rearrangement uses TRBV6-2 or TRBV6-3 and TRBJ2-1; 12 bases are shared with TRBD2. The CDR3 is made up of 15 amino acids. Germline V gene lookup returns CDR1 MNHEY and CDR2 SVGEGT. The junction had 4 bases not matched to a gene; V was cut back by 6 bases and J by 4 bases. Here the CDR3 DNA reads TGTGCCAGCAGCTGGACTAGCGGGGATTACAATGAGCAGTTCTTC. Its protein product is CASSWTSGDYNEQFF.

The chain carries TRBV14 and TRBJ2-5; TRBD1 matches at 9 bases. CDR1 is SGHDN, CDR2 FVKESK, per germline. The ends lost 1 base at V and 6 bases at J; junction bases unmatched: 3. There are 14 residues in the CDR3. CDR3 nucleotides: TGTGCCAGCAGCCAAGGACAGGGGGTTAAGACCCAGTACTTC. It yields the protein CASSQGQGVKTQYF.

The chain links TRBV2 to TRBJ1-4; the D gene is possibly TRBD1 (5 bases). The CDR3 loop spans 13 amino acids. From germline, CDR1 is SNHLY and CDR2 FYNNEI. V was pared by 6 bases and J by 6 bases, with 11 bases between. This CDR3 reads CASRGTADEKLFF. CDR3 bases: TGTGCCAGCAGGGGGACGGCGGATGAAAAACTGTTTTTT.

Of note for this clone: This CDR3 is also generated by other DNA sequences in the sample. The rearrangement links TRBV6-4 to TRBJ1-4; TRBD1 matches 7 bases. This CDR3 region has 15 residues. The V gene end was trimmed by 4 bases and the J gene end by 8 bases; junction bases not matched to a gene: 10. Germline lookup yields CDR1 MRHNA and CDR2 SNTAGT. The CDR3 coding sequence is TGTGCCAGCAGTGCCCGACAGGGTGAGGGAGAAAAACTGTTTTTT. Translating gives CASSARQGEGEKLFF.

The V gene is TRBV7-2, the J gene TRBJ2-1; no clear D gene. This CDR3 is 12 amino acids long. The germline V and J ends were trimmed by 3 bases and 6 bases, with 6 bases remaining between them. CDR1 SGHTA and CDR2 FQGNSA come from the germline V gene. In DNA, the CDR3 is TGTGCCAGCAGCTTCCCGGGCAATGAGCAGTTCTTC. Its translation is CASSFPGNEQFF.

The DNA for the CDR3 is TGTGCCACCAGTGACCCAGGACCTCGCTCCTACAATGAGCAGTTCTTC. Translation: CATSDPGPRSYNEQFF. The chain recombines TRBV24-1 with TRBJ2-1; D is unclear. Germline V gene sequence: CDR1 KGHDR, CDR2 SFDVKD. The CDR3 consists of 16 residues. V was cut by 4 bases and J by 0 bases, with 12 bases left in between.